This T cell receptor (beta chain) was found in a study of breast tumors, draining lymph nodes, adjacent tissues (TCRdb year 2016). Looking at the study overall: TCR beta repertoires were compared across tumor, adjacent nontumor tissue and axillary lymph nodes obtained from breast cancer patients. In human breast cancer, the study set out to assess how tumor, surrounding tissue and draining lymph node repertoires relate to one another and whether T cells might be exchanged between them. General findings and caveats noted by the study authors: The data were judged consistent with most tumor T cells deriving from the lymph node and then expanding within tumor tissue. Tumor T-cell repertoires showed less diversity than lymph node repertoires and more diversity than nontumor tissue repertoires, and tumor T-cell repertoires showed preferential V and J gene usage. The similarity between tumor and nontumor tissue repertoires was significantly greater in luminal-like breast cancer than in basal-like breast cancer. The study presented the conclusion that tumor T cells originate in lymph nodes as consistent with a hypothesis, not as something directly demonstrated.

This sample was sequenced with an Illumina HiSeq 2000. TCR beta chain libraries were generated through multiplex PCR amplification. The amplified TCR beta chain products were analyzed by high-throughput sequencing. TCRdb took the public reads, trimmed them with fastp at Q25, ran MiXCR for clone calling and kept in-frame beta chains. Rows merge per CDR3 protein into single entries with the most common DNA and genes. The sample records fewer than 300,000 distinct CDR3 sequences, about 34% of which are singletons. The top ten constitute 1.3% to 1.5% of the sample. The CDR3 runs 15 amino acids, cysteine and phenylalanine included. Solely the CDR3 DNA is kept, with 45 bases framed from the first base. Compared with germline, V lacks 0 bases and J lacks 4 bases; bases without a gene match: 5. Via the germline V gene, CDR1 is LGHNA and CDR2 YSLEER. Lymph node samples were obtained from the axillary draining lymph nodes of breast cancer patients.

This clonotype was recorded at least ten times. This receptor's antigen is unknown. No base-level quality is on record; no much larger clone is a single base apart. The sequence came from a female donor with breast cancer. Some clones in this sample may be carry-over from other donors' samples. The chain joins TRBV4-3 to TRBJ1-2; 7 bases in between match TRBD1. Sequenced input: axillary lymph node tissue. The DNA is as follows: TGCGCCAGCAGCCAAGATTCAGGGGGGACCTATGGCTACACCTTC. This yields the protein CASSQDSGGTYGYTF.